The clone carrying this TCR beta chain was seen many times. Germline lookup yields CDR1 SEHNR and CDR2 FQNEAQ (reference sequence). The CDR3 is made up of 15 amino acids. V lost 5 bases to trimming and J lost 1 base; unmatched junction nucleotides: 5. The data derive from a study of neurological immune-mediated disorders. It was from 2 million PBMCs stored at -80 C that the unsorted libraries were obtained. The cDNA was synthesized by 5'RACE incorporating 10-nucleotide random UMIs. Every sequencing run generated in excess of 170 million TCR-beta sequences. These sequences covered 15-18 subjects. TCRdb ran MiXCR on the 5' RACE reads and lists one entry per CDR3 protein. The sample lists fewer than 20,000 distinct CDR3 sequences, approximately 15% occurring once.

The chain joins TRBV7-9 to TRBJ2-5; 9 nucleotides agree with TRBD1. Sequencing used PBMCs. The TCR was taken from a man between 60 and 75 years old with HTLV-1-associated myelopathy (HAM/TSP). The CDR3 here is CASSPGTGIQETQYF. The CDR3 DNA sequence: TGTGCCAGCAGCCCAGGGACAGGGATCCAAGAGACCCAGTACTTC.